Each of the 32 T cell receptor beta chains below was sequenced from the same sample in a study of cytomegalovirus exposure and HLA in healthy donors. The PCR had 60 Vbeta and 13 Jbeta primers. Assay used: immunoSEQ multiplex PCR; TCRdb lists only in-frame clones, some missing. The table lists 180,000 or so clones, roughly 87% of them singletons. The sequencing sample was made of PBMCs. These receptors all come from a man in his forties or fifties in good health and CMV-seronegative.

This sequence joins TRBV28 and TRBJ1-4; no reliable D call. Germline CDR1 reads MDHEN; CDR2 reads SYDVKM. V was trimmed by 1 base and J by 7 bases, leaving 16 bases between them. The CDR3 extends over 16 amino acids. The CDR3 spells CASSLFGLGTGEKLFF. The DNA of the CDR3 is TGTGCCAGCAGTTTATTCGGGTTAGGTACCGGTGAAAAACTGTTTTTT.

This chain links TRBV28 with TRBJ2-5; tentatively, D is TRBD1 (7 bases). The CDR3 loop spans 17 amino acids. Trimming stripped 5 bases from V and 1 base from J, with 20 bases between. Germline V gene lookup returns CDR1 MDHEN and CDR2 SYDVKM. The CDR3 DNA reads as TGTGCCAGCAGTCCGACGACAGGGAGGCTGGGCCAAGAGACCCAGTACTTC. The encoded protein is CASSPTTGRLGQETQYF.

The V call is TRBV5-1, the J call TRBJ2-3; 7 nucleotides align to TRBD1. The ends lost 4 bases at V and 2 bases at J; junction bases unmatched: 10. This CDR3 is 16 amino acids long. Germline V lookup: CDR1 SGHRS, CDR2 YFSETQ. CDR3 in amino acids: CASSRGQAFSTDTQYF. In DNA, the CDR3 is TGCGCCAGCAGCCGCGGACAGGCATTTTCCACAGATACGCAGTATTTT. Full variable domain (remainder filled in from reference TRBV5-1 and TRBJ2-3): KAGVTQTPRYLIKTRGQQVTLSCSPISGHRSVSWYQQTPGQGLQFLFEYFSETQRNKGNFPGRFSGRQFSNSRSEMNVSTLELGDSALYLCASSRGQAFSTDTQYFGPGTRLTVL.

Only one count was recorded for this clone. The chain uses TRBV28 and TRBJ1-5; 9 bases align to TRBD1. V dropped 3 bases and J dropped 6; count of bases not matched to a gene: 6. The CDR3 is made up of 15 amino acids. Looked up from germline, CDR1 is MDHEN and CDR2 is SYDVKM. Here the CDR3 DNA reads TGTGCCAGCAGTTTGTCTGGGACAGGGAGTCAGCCCCAGCATTTT. Residues: CASSLSGTGSQPQHF. Together with reference TRBV28 and TRBJ1-5, the CDR3 gives the full variable domain: DVKVTQSSRYLVKRTGEKVFLECVQDMDHENMFWYRQDPGLGLRLIYFSYDVKMKEKGDIPEGYSVSREKKERFSLILESASTNQTSMYLCASSLSGTGSQPQHFGDGTRLSIL.

The chain's CDR3 is CASSSPTSGGTDTQYF. CDR3 DNA sequence: TGTGCCAGCAGCTCCCCGACTAGCGGGGGCACAGATACGCAGTATTTT. V is TRBV7-9 and J is TRBJ2-3, with TRBD2 identical over 11 bases. The CDR3 is 16 residues long. Losses at the gene ends were 4 bases for V and 1 base for J; bases not matched to a gene: 4. Germline V gives CDR1 SEHNR, CDR2 FQNEAQ (reference sequence).

The chain combines TRBV7-3 with TRBJ2-7; tentatively, D is TRBD1 (5 bases). V lost 3 bases to trimming and J lost 3 bases, with 18 bases between them. Germline CDR1 SGHTA, CDR2 FQGTGA. This CDR3 comprises 16 residues. The CDR3 DNA follows: TGTGCCAGCAGCTTTAACTGCAGGGCTTACTTCTACGAGCAGTACTTC. Translating gives CASSFNCRAYFYEQYF. Filled out from reference TRBV7-3 and TRBJ2-7, the complete variable domain reads GAGVSQTPSNKVTEKGKYVELRCDPISGHTALYWYRQSLGQGPEFLIYFQGTGAADDSGLPNDRFFAVRPEGSVSTLKIQRTERGDSAVYLCASSFNCRAYFYEQYFGPGTRLTVT.

The DNA of the CDR3 is TGCGCCAGCAGCTTGTCCTATGAGCAGTTCTTC. This codes for CASSLSYEQFF. The V gene is TRBV5-1, the J gene TRBJ2-1, with D unclear. Germline loops: CDR1 SGHRS, CDR2 YFSETQ. The CDR3 contains 11 residues. V lost 1 base to trimming and J lost 8 bases, with 4 bases between them.

The CDR3 nucleotides read TGTGCCAGCAGCCAAGATCGCGCTAGCGGGTATTCCGGGGAGCTGTTTTTT. Encoded protein: CASSQDRASGYSGELFF. This chain uses TRBV14 with TRBJ2-2; 8 positions match TRBD2. CDR3 length: 17 residues. Germline loops: CDR1 SGHDN, CDR2 FVKESK. Trimming took 0 bases from V and 6 from J; bases not matched to a gene: 9.

The rearrangement uses TRBV6-5 and TRBJ1-2; the D gene is possibly TRBD1 (6 bases). The CDR3 runs 14 residues. From germline, CDR1 is MNHEY and CDR2 SVGAGI. The V end lost 0 bases, the J end lost 8 bases, and 13 bases lay between the germline ends. The CDR3 DNA reads as TGTGCCAGCAGTTACTCCCGGACAGTCGTAGGCTACACCTTC. Its protein is CASSYSRTVVGYTF.

The chain uses TRBV4-3 and TRBJ2-7; TRBD2 might be the D (7 bases). Trimming left V 4 bases short and J 7 bases short, with 20 bases between. The CDR3 spans 15 residues. The V gene's germline CDR1 is LGHNA and CDR2 YSLEER. The chain's CDR3 is CASSLTRGGIYEQYF. The CDR3 DNA reads as TGCGCCAGCAGCCTGACCCGCGGGGGCATCTATGAGCAGTACTTC.

The chain carries TRBV7-6 and TRBJ2-3, with 8 bases aligning to TRBD1. The trim removed 1 base at V and 4 bases at J, leaving 7 bases unmatched. The germline gives CDR1 SGHVS, CDR2 FNYEAQ. The CDR3 has 16 amino acids. DNA of the CDR3: TGTGCCAGCAGCTTAGGCGGACAGGGAAGCGCAGATACGCAGTATTTT. It specifies CASSLGGQGSADTQYF.

This chain uses TRBV5-1 with TRBJ2-3, with D possibly being TRBD2 (7 bases). V was cut by 2 bases and J by 4 bases, with 23 bases left in between. CDR3 size: 18 residues. Germline V CDR1 and CDR2: SGHRS, YFSETQ. The CDR3 coding sequence is TGCGCCAGCAGCTTCCAGACCCTGGGGCAGGGGAGGGCAGATACGCAGTATTTT. Translated, it gives CASSFQTLGQGRADTQYF.

The chain employs TRBV11-2 and TRBJ2-1; 10 bases are shared with TRBD2. CDR3 length: 15 residues. The germline gives CDR1 SGHAT, CDR2 FQNNGV. V lost 2 bases, J lost 4 bases, and 2 bases stayed unmatched. The CDR3 DNA is TGTGCCAGCAGCTTAATAGCGGGGGGTTACAATGAGCAGTTCTTC. It is translated as CASSLIAGGYNEQFF.

CDR3 nucleotide sequence: TGTGCCAGCACTTACTCTGGGGCCAACGTCCTGACTTTC. This translates into CASTYSGANVLTF. The chain carries TRBV28 and TRBJ2-6, with D unresolved. Trimming left V 7 bases short and J 0 bases short, with 4 bases between. Germline CDR1 is MDHEN and CDR2 is SYDVKM. CDR3 length: 13 amino acids.

This clone has a handful of counts. The chain is built from TRBV7-2 and TRBJ2-5; D perhaps matches TRBD2 (6 bases). CDR3 length: 14 residues. In germline, CDR1 is SGHTA, CDR2 FQGNSA. V shed 5 bases and J shed 2 bases, with 12 bases lying between them. Here the CDR3 reads CASSPPGLQETQYF. The CDR3, as DNA: TGTGCCAGCAGCCCCCCGGGACTTCAAGAGACCCAGTACTTC.

J is TRBJ1-1 and V is TRBV6-6; TRBD1 might be the D (5 bases). Trimming shortened V by 0 bases and J by 2 bases, and 13 bases separated the two germline ends. The CDR3 extends over 16 amino acids. The germline V gene encodes CDR1 MNHNY and CDR2 SVGAGI (reference sequence). CDR3 nucleotides: TGTGCCAGCAGTTACTCAATGGGCGGGGGTAACACTGAAGCTTTCTTT. Translated: CASSYSMGGGNTEAFF.

J is TRBJ2-4 and V is TRBV11-1; TRBD1 matches at 8 bases. CDR3 length equals 14 residues. Losses at the gene ends were 4 bases for V and 8 bases for J; bases not matched to a gene: 7. CDR1 SGHAT and CDR2 FQDESV come from the germline V gene (reference sequence). The CDR3 DNA reads as TGTGCCAGCAGCTCTGGACAGGGTCAGGACATTCAGTACTTC. Amino acid sequence: CASSSGQGQDIQYF.

V usage is TRBV11-2 and J usage is TRBJ1-5; D uncertain. Trimming stripped 6 bases from V and 5 bases from J, with 11 bases between. This CDR3 is built from 13 residues. Germline V gene data show CDR1 as SGHAT and CDR2 as FQNNGV. The CDR3 loop is CASSPLGDQPQHF. Here the CDR3 DNA reads TGTGCCAGCAGTCCCCTCGGGGATCAGCCCCAGCATTTT.

The table lists this clone with a few counts. The chain links TRBV7-3 to TRBJ1-1, with D maybe TRBD1 (6 bases). The CDR3 has 14 amino acids. V dropped 2 bases and J dropped 8 bases, with 15 bases sitting between them. Germline V gene lookup returns CDR1 SGHTA and CDR2 FQGTGA. DNA of the CDR3: TGTGCCAGCAGCTTATCCCCCCGGACAGCGGAAGCTTTCTTT. Protein product: CASSLSPRTAEAFF.

The chain employs TRBV28 and TRBJ1-1; TRBD1 aligns across 8 bases. Unmatched junction bases numbered 6, after V lost 4 bases and J lost 2 bases. The CDR3 extends over 15 amino acids. Germline lookup yields CDR1 MDHEN and CDR2 SYDVKM. CDR3: CASSWTGKANTEAFF. The CDR3 DNA reads as TGTGCCAGCAGTTGGACAGGGAAGGCCAACACTGAAGCTTTCTTT.

The count of this clone is one. The rearrangement joins TRBV4-1 to TRBJ2-1; 8 nucleotides align to TRBD2. V trimming: 5 bases; J trimming: 4 bases; junction bases outside the gene matches: 10. The CDR3 runs 16 residues. Germline lookup yields CDR1 MGHRA and CDR2 YSYEKL. DNA for the CDR3: TGCGCCAGCAGCTGGACCGGGACTAGGGATTACAATGAGCAGTTCTTC. This codes for CASSWTGTRDYNEQFF.

This chain links TRBV7-2 with TRBJ2-3, with TRBD1 matching over 8 bases. CDR1 and CDR2 (germline): SGHTA, FQGNSA. The CDR3 extends over 15 amino acids. The trim removed 4 bases at V and 3 bases at J, leaving 6 bases unmatched. CDR3 in amino acids: CASSYRTGRTDTQYF. As DNA, the CDR3 is TGTGCCAGCAGCTATAGGACAGGGAGGACAGATACGCAGTATTTT.

V usage is TRBV5-1 and J usage is TRBJ2-5, with a weak D call TRBD2 (6 bases). Deletions cut 5 bases from V and 2 bases from J, with 13 bases between. Germline V CDR1 and CDR2: SGHRS, YFSETQ. The CDR3 has 14 amino acids. In DNA form, the CDR3 reads TGCGCCAGCAGTAGTTCAGGGAGGCAAGAGACCCAGTACTTC. It codes for CASSSSGRQETQYF. The entire variable domain, with the rest obtained from reference TRBV5-1 and TRBJ2-5, is as follows: KAGVTQTPRYLIKTRGQQVTLSCSPISGHRSVSWYQQTPGQGLQFLFEYFSETQRNKGNFPGRFSGRQFSNSRSEMNVSTLELGDSALYLCASSSSGRQETQYFGPGTRLLVL.

The genes are TRBV20-1 and TRBJ1-1; no definite D call. Trimming pared 3 bases from V and 11 bases from J, leaving 13 bases between. Looked up from germline, CDR1 is DFQATT and CDR2 is SNEGSKA (reference sequence). CDR3 length: 11 amino acids. The CDR3 DNA reads TGCAGTGCTAGCGCCGAGGGTGGGGCTTTCTTT. Translated, it gives CSASAEGGAFF.

A single count supports this clone. This chain joins TRBV5-4 and TRBJ2-1; D may be TRBD1 (5 bases). Germline V gives CDR1 SGHNT, CDR2 YYREEE (reference sequence). This CDR3 region has 15 residues. Trimming shortened V by 5 bases and J by 0 bases, and 12 bases separated the two germline ends. CDR3 loop: CASSQGFSSYNEQFF. The CDR3 DNA sequence: TGTGCCAGCAGTCAGGGCTTCAGCTCCTACAATGAGCAGTTCTTC.

The rearrangement joins TRBV6-4 to TRBJ2-2; a possible D gene is TRBD2 (7 bases). This CDR3 contains 15 residues. The germline V gene encodes CDR1 MRHNA and CDR2 SNTAGT. The V end lost 6 bases, the J end lost 2 bases, and 13 bases lay between the germline ends. The CDR3 spells CASSGTGGNTGELFF. The CDR3, as DNA: TGTGCCAGCAGCGGGACGGGGGGCAACACCGGGGAGCTGTTTTTT.

The chain combines TRBV19 with TRBJ1-2; TRBD1 is a possible D gene (6 bases). CDR3 length: 14 amino acids. Trimming pared 3 bases from V and 4 bases from J, leaving 12 bases between. The V gene's germline CDR1 is LNHDA and CDR2 SQIVND (reference sequence). The CDR3 nucleotides read TGTGCCAGTAGTATGGTTGGACAGTCCTATGGCTACACCTTC. Its protein product is CASSMVGQSYGYTF.

The V gene is TRBV28, the J gene TRBJ2-7; D possibly corresponds to TRBD1 (5 bases). Trimming took 6 bases from V and 2 from J, leaving 14 bases between them. CDR1 is MDHEN, CDR2 SYDVKM, per germline. The CDR3 loop spans 14 amino acids. For the CDR3, the DNA is TGTGCCAGCAGACAATCGACAGCTCCCTACGAGCAGTACTTC. Its translation: CASRQSTAPYEQYF.

The rearrangement links TRBV10-3 to TRBJ2-6, with D uncertain. Trimming took off 3 bases at V and 3 bases at J, with 15 bases between the two ends. Germline CDR1 reads ENHRY; CDR2 reads SYGVKD. The CDR3 totals 17 residues. The CDR3 DNA is TGTGCCATCAGTGATGCGGATAATGGGTATGGGGCCAACGTCCTGACTTTC. Translating gives CAISDADNGYGANVLTF.

In this sample, this clone turned up a few times. The chain recombines TRBV28 with TRBJ1-1; 9 bases map to TRBD1. Germline V CDR1 and CDR2: MDHEN, SYDVKM. The junction had 12 bases not matched to a gene; V was cut back by 6 bases and J by 4 bases. The CDR3 is 16 amino acids. The DNA for the CDR3 is TGTGCCAGCAGCCCTCCGGGACAGGGTAAGGGCACTGAAGCTTTCTTT. Translated, it gives CASSPPGQGKGTEAFF.

The gene calls are TRBV12-5 and TRBJ2-5; 7 bases agree with TRBD1. Germline values: CDR1 LGHNT, CDR2 FRNRAP. The CDR3 has 15 residues. V lost 4 bases to trimming and J lost 4 bases; unmatched junction nucleotides: 9. The CDR3 loop reads CASGSGDRVGETQYF. The CDR3, as DNA: TGTGCTAGTGGTTCGGGCGACAGGGTGGGAGAGACCCAGTACTTC.

This clone appeared once. Within the sample, other DNA sequences also encode this same CDR3. The chain combines TRBV28 with TRBJ2-7; D ambiguous. The CDR3 has 11 residues. Per germline, CDR1 MDHEN and CDR2 SYDVKM. V lost 2 bases and J 3 bases, leaving 2 bases between the germline ends. CDR3 residues: CASSLLYEQYF. CDR3 bases: TGTGCCAGCAGTTTACTCTACGAGCAGTACTTC.